This entry features one T cell receptor (beta chain) sequence. Patients in Seattle were enrolled during active infection, then followed longitudinally. V was clipped by 1 base and J by 0 bases, with 10 bases between them. Germline V gives CDR1 LNHDA, CDR2 SQIVND (reference sequence). The CDR3 is 16 residues long. Source study methods: By means of reference gene primer amplification, nucleated cell counts were estimated. Clones were sequenced by immunoSEQ multiplex PCR, and TCRdb holds only the in-frame ones, with some missing. Clone size and V and J calls were adopted from that table, with D and trimming inferred from the DNA. The sample has roughly 410,000 clones; around 91% are singletons. This sample is part of a study of blood T cell repertoires in COVID-19. For the study at large: T cells, B-cell-depleted T cells, or PBMCs supplied cDNA or gDNA.

The chain recombines TRBV19 with TRBJ1-5; the D gene is possibly TRBD1 (5 bases). This clonotype originated in a woman aged 40 to 50 with COVID-19, enrolled during active disease. Sequencing was done on a sample of peripheral blood. In nucleotides, the CDR3 is TGTGCCAGTAGTATAGCTCGACAGTCTAGCAATCAGCCCCAGCATTTT. Translating gives CASSIARQSSNQPQHF.